This TCR beta chain was sequenced for a study of identical twins. Notes on the study in general: Fewer insertions marked abundant cord blood beta clonotypes; young adult naive trended weakly, memory not at all. Where beta out-of-frame sequences were concerned, excess twin sharing was weaker. Invariant populations such as MAIT and iNKT cells could partly muddle zero-insertion analyses. Without tracking the same donors, conclusions rested on cross-sectional statistical analysis.

MiXCR was run by TCRdb on the 5' RACE reads, yielding one entry per CDR3 protein. The data hold 1.5 million to 2 million distinct CDR3 sequences, with about 31% observed a single time. CDR1 is SNHLY and CDR2 is FYNNEI in the germline V gene. There are 13 residues in the CDR3. Comments on this clonotype: The antigen remains undetermined. One end of the junction is discordant with germline, which a read error may explain.

The chain couples TRBV2 to TRBJ1-2; possible D gene TRBD1, 5 bases. Input material: cord blood. The receptor was derived from a newborn girl in good health. Written as DNA, the CDR3 is TGTGCCAGCATAGGTAGGGGTCGAAATGGCTGCACCTTC. It is translated as CASIGRGRNGCTF.